This T cell receptor (beta chain) came from a study of CD8 T cells in ankylosing spondylitis. Study conclusions and caveats: It appeared that ankylosing spondylitis blood was characterized by a TCR beta motif of eight highly homologous variants.

The CDR3 is made up of 16 amino acids. Germline CDR1 reads MGHRA; CDR2 reads YSYEKL. J gave up 2 bases and V 4 bases, and 8 bases lay outside the gene matches. As the method for making TCR beta libraries, quantitative 5'-RACE with molecular barcodes was used. TCRdb re-analysed the 5' RACE reads in MiXCR, keeping a single row per CDR3 protein. The sample has 250,000 to 400,000 distinct CDR3 sequences, around a tenth seen once. In this sample, this clonotype turned up a few times. Its target is unknown. The specimen sequenced was blood, either unsorted or a sorted T cell fraction (not recorded which). The chain couples TRBV4-1 to TRBJ2-3; 8 bases map to TRBD2. The TCR sequence derives from a female donor with ankylosing spondylitis or in good health (not recorded which). The chain's CDR3 is CASSLRGAGDTDTQYF. Written as DNA, the CDR3 is TGCGCCAGCAGCCTCCGAGGAGCGGGGGACACAGATACGCAGTATTTT.